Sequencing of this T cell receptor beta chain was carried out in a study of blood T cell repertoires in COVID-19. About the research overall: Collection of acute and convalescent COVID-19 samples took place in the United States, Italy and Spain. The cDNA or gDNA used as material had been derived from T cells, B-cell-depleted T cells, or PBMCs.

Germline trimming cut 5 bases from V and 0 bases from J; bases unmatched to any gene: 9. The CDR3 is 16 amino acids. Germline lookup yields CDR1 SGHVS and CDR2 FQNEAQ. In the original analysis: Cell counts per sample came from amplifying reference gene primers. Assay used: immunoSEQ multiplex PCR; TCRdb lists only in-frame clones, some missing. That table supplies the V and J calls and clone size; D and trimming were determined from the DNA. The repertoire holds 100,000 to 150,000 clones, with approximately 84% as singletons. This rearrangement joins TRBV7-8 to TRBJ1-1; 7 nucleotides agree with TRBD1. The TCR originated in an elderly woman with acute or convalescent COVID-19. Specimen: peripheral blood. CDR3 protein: CASSPRPGQMNTEAFF. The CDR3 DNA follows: TGTGCCAGCAGCCCTAGACCGGGACAGATGAACACTGAAGCTTTCTTT.